These T cell receptor beta chains were read from a single sample in a study of human T cells and chemical hapten exposure. TCRdb re-analysed the RACE reads in MiXCR, keeping a single row per CDR3 protein. The sample lists 300,000 to 350,000 distinct CDR3 sequences, roughly 6.9% occurring once. This specimen was whole blood, taken in connection with sensitization to the hapten diphenylcyclopropenone (DPC). The receptors stem from a woman between 18 and 30 years old with alopecia areata. Some clones in this sample may be carry-over from other donors' samples. Each CDR3 is given with its conserved first and last residue. A D gene is named only where the DNA matches it firmly. The size of a clone is reported for some rows only, either as once, few or many, or as a class for expanded clones.

DNA	CDR3	V	J	D	size
TGTGCCAGCAGGGGGGGGGGCCCCCAAGAGACCCAGTACTTC	CASRGGGPQETQYF	TRBV12-3/TRBV12-4	TRBJ2-5	-	few
TGTGCCAGCAGCCCCGGGACAGGGGGAAACACTGAAGCTTTCTTT	CASSPGTGGNTEAFF	TRBV9	TRBJ1-1	TRBD1	-
TGCAGCGGAGGTAGGGGGGTCACTGAAGCTTTCTTT	CSGGRGVTEAFF	TRBV20-1	TRBJ1-1	-	many
TGTGCCAGCAGCCCTCCAACAGACACCATATATTTT	CASSPPTDTIYF	TRBV7-2	TRBJ1-3	-	few
TGTGCCAGCAGCCTGAATCGCTACGAGCAGTACTTC	CASSLNRYEQYF	TRBV6-2/TRBV6-3	TRBJ2-7	-	few
TGCGCCAGCAGCCAAGAGAACTCCTACAATGAGCAGTTCTTC	CASSQENSYNEQFF	TRBV4-3	TRBJ2-1	-	few
TGTGCCAGCAGTCAGACCAACAGGGGGACCTCTGGAAACACCATATATTTT	CASSQTNRGTSGNTIYF	TRBV6-5	TRBJ1-3	TRBD1	few
TGTGCCAGCAGTTTTGCAGGGACCTACGAGCAGTACTTC	CASSFAGTYEQYF	TRBV12-3/TRBV12-4	TRBJ2-7	-	many
TGTGCCAGCAGCCCGAACACTAGCGGGGGGGATACGCAGTATTTT	CASSPNTSGGDTQYF	TRBV12-3/TRBV12-4	TRBJ2-3	TRBD2	few
TGTGCCGTGAGCGGGTGGCTCACTGAAGCTTTCTTT	CAVSGWLTEAFF	TRBV10-3	TRBJ1-1	-	-
TGTGCCAGCAGTTATTCTGGGGGCGATGGCTACACCTTC	CASSYSGGDGYTF	TRBV6-2/TRBV6-3	TRBJ1-2	-	few
TGTGCCAGCAGTCGACCTATTAACTATGGCTACACCTTC	CASSRPINYGYTF	TRBV6-1	TRBJ1-2	-	few
TGCAGCGCGAAGAACACTGAAGCTTTCTTT	CSAKNTEAFF	TRBV29-1	TRBJ1-1	-	many
TGCGCCAGCAGTCCCTCATTCGGACAACAAGAGACCCAGTACTTC	CASSPSFGQQETQYF	TRBV5-1	TRBJ2-5	-	many
TGCGCCAGCAGCCAATATAGTTCCACTGGGGCCAACGTCCTGACTTTC	CASSQYSSTGANVLTF	TRBV4-3	TRBJ2-6	-	many
TGCGCCAGCAGCCCCTTTACAGGGGACGTCTATGGCTACACCTTC	CASSPFTGDVYGYTF	TRBV4-1	TRBJ1-2	TRBD1	-
TGTGCCAGCAGTCGACTAGCCCAAGAGACCCAGTACTTC	CASSRLAQETQYF	TRBV6-2/TRBV6-3	TRBJ2-5	TRBD2	many
TGTGCCAGCAGCTTTGTACTAGCGGGGAACAATGAGCAGTTCTTC	CASSFVLAGNNEQFF	TRBV7-9	TRBJ2-1	TRBD2	few
TGTGCCAGCAGCTTCGCCATGGGGAGGACAGATACGCAGTATTTT	CASSFAMGRTDTQYF	TRBV7-9	TRBJ2-3	-	few
TGTGCCAGCAGTTACATTGACAGGGGGTACGAGCAGTACTTC	CASSYIDRGYEQYF	TRBV6-6	TRBJ2-7	TRBD1	few
TGTGCCAGCAGCCAAGAAATGGGCGGGAACTATGGCTACACCTTC	CASSQEMGGNYGYTF	TRBV3-1	TRBJ1-2	-	-
TGTGCCAGCAGCGTAGGAGGAGGTTATTACAATGAGCAGTTCTTC	CASSVGGGYYNEQFF	TRBV9	TRBJ2-1	-	few
TGTGCCAGCCGGAGATGGGAGGGGCCCAACACTGAAGCTTTCTTT	CASRRWEGPNTEAFF	TRBV6-5	TRBJ1-1	-	-
TGTGCCAGCAGCTTATTGGCGCGGGATTCACCCCTCCACTTT	CASSLLARDSPLHF	TRBV7-2	TRBJ1-6	-	few
TGTGCCAGCAGGGAGAGGACAGAGGAAAAGAGAAAACTGTTTTTT	CASRERTEEKRKLFF	TRBV6-6	TRBJ1-4	-	few
TGTGCCAGCAGTTTAGGGCCTTGGGGACCCAATCAGCCCCAGCATTTT	CASSLGPWGPNQPQHF	TRBV28	TRBJ1-5	-	few
TGTGCCAGCAGATTCGAGGGGACTGAAGCTTTCTTT	CASRFEGTEAFF	TRBV7-9	TRBJ1-1	-	-
TGTGCCAGCAGCTTAGTCAACAGGGGCCACGAGCAGTACTTC	CASSLVNRGHEQYF	TRBV11-2	TRBJ2-7	TRBD1	-
TGTGCCAGCAGCACGGGACCGCGGGACAATGAGCAGTTCTTC	CASSTGPRDNEQFF	TRBV7-9	TRBJ2-1	-	many
TGCAGTGCCCCTCACAGAGATGAAAAACTGTTTTTT	CSAPHRDEKLFF	TRBV20-1	TRBJ1-4	-	many
TGTGCCAGCAGTTACCGACGCGTGACTGGGAGCTCCTACAATGAGCAGTTCTTC	CASSYRRVTGSSYNEQFF	TRBV6-6	TRBJ2-1	-	few
TGCGCCAGCAGCCCGGCGGGGACAGGGGGTTCTGGAAAGCAGTTCTTC	CASSPAGTGGSGKQFF	TRBV5-1	TRBJ2-1	TRBD1	many
TGCGCCAGCAGCCTAGGCTACAGTGAGGATCAGCCCCAGCATTTT	CASSLGYSEDQPQHF	TRBV5-1	TRBJ1-5	-	few
TGTGCCAGCGCGGACAGGGGGGGAACAGATACGCAGTATTTT	CASADRGGTDTQYF	TRBV6-4	TRBJ2-3	TRBD1	-